The 19 T cell receptor beta chains reported below all come from one sample, sequenced in a study of blood T cell repertoires in COVID-19. The assay was immunoSEQ multiplex PCR, and TCRdb's table has in-frame clones only and misses some. Here the sample spans 100,000 to 150,000 clones, roughly 88% being singletons. Material: peripheral blood. These receptors came from a man aged 50-60 years with acute or convalescent COVID-19.

The chain has TRBV2 and TRBJ2-7; TRBD2 aligns across 7 bases. This CDR3 comprises 17 residues. The V segment lost 1 base and the J segment 3 bases; nucleotides outside the gene matches: 12. From germline, CDR1 is SNHLY and CDR2 FYNNEI. The CDR3 nucleotides are TGTGCCAGCAGTGAAGGGGCAGGTAGGGAGGGGTACTACGAGCAGTACTTC. It codes for CASSEGAGREGYYEQYF.

The chain has TRBV2 and TRBJ2-6; D may be TRBD1 (5 bases). This CDR3 contains 14 residues. The V end was cut by 10 bases, the J end by 0 bases, with 10 bases between. Germline-derived CDR1 and CDR2 are SNHLY and FYNNEI. In nucleotides, the CDR3 is TGTGCCACCACCCAGGGCTCTGGGGCCAACGTCCTGACTTTC. This sequence encodes CATTQGSGANVLTF.

The chain links TRBV11-2 to TRBJ2-1; 11 bases match TRBD2. Germline CDR1 and CDR2: SGHAT and FQNNGV. This CDR3 comprises 17 residues. Trimming at V came to 6 bases and at J to 7 bases, leaving 14 bases not matched to a gene. CDR3 bases: TGTGCCAGCAGTCTGACATCTAGCGGGGGGTCTGGTAATGAGCAGTTCTTC. Its translation: CASSLTSSGGSGNEQFF.

J is TRBJ1-5 and V is TRBV28; a possible D gene is TRBD1 (6 bases). Germline CDR1 MDHEN, CDR2 SYDVKM. Trimming left V 6 bases short and J 1 base short, with 13 bases between. The CDR3 runs to 15 residues. For the CDR3, the DNA is TGTGCCAGCAGGGGGGCCGGGGCGAGCAATCAGCCCCAGCATTTT. Encoded protein: CASRGAGASNQPQHF.

The genes are TRBV28 and TRBJ1-5; D unclear. CDR1 is MDHEN and CDR2 is SYDVKM in the germline V gene. The CDR3 covers 15 residues. The V end was cut by 5 bases, the J end by 4 bases, with 15 bases between. CDR3 nucleotide sequence: TGTGCCAGCAGTAAATCAGGTTTTGGTAATCAGCCCCAGCATTTT. Its protein is CASSKSGFGNQPQHF.

The chain is built from TRBV2 and TRBJ2-2; 7 bases map to TRBD1. The CDR3 has 13 amino acids. Losses at the gene ends were 7 bases for V and 6 bases for J; bases not matched to a gene: 5. Germline V gene sequence: CDR1 SNHLY, CDR2 FYNNEI. The CDR3 region is CASITGASGELFF. DNA of the CDR3: TGTGCCAGCATCACAGGGGCCTCCGGGGAGCTGTTTTTT.

V is TRBV10-2 and J is TRBJ2-1; maybe TRBD2 (6 bases). This CDR3 region has 14 residues. Trimming shortened V by 10 bases and J by 0 bases, and 13 bases separated the two germline ends. Germline V gives CDR1 WSHSY, CDR2 SAAADI. The CDR3 reads CATGGAGSYNEQFF. CDR3 bases: TGCGCCACTGGGGGAGCGGGCTCCTACAATGAGCAGTTCTTC.

This sequence joins TRBV9 and TRBJ1-1; D not certain. The CDR3 covers 13 residues. Germline loops: CDR1 SGDLS, CDR2 YYNGEE. The DNA of the CDR3 is TGTGCTAGTCAGAGGCTCATGAACACTGAAGCTTTCTTT. Protein sequence: CASQRLMNTEAFF.

This rearrangement joins TRBV14 to TRBJ2-7; 11 bases agree with TRBD2. The CDR3 spans 13 residues. Germline-derived CDR1 and CDR2 are SGHDN and FVKESK. Trimming at V came to 4 bases and at J to 7 bases, leaving 3 bases not matched to a gene. The chain's CDR3 is CASSPRLAGEQYF. For the CDR3, the DNA is TGTGCCAGCAGCCCCCGACTAGCGGGAGAGCAGTACTTC.

This clone has a handful of counts. V is TRBV10-3 and J is TRBJ2-7; D perhaps matches TRBD2 (5 bases). The germline gives CDR1 ENHRY, CDR2 SYGVKD. The CDR3 covers 14 residues. V was shortened by 0 bases and J by 2 bases, with 8 bases between the two germline ends. As DNA, the CDR3 is TGTGCCATCAGTGAGTCGAGAGGGACCTACGAGCAGTACTTC. This gives the protein CAISESRGTYEQYF.

The rearrangement joins TRBV30 to TRBJ1-2; TRBD1 is a possible D gene (5 bases). Germline V gene data show CDR1 as GTSNPN and CDR2 as SVGIG (reference sequence). The CDR3 is 12 amino acids. Trimming removed 8 bases from V and 8 bases from J, with 18 bases in between. CDR3 DNA sequence: TGTGCCCGCTCTGATCAGGGATACGGCTACACCTTC. Protein: CARSDQGYGYTF.

This clone was recorded once. The rearrangement links TRBV28 to TRBJ2-1; 9 bases map to TRBD1. V shed 5 bases and J 2 bases; nucleotides not matched to a gene: 4. The CDR3 loop spans 15 amino acids. CDR1 and CDR2 from the germline V gene are MDHEN and SYDVKM. The chain's CDR3 is CASSQRQGAYNEQFF. The CDR3 coding sequence is TGTGCCAGCAGTCAACGACAGGGGGCCTACAATGAGCAGTTCTTC.

This chain connects TRBV29-1 to TRBJ2-1; D is uncertain. CDR1 and CDR2 from the germline V gene are SQVTM and ANQGSEA. The CDR3 has 15 residues. Trimming left V 2 bases short and J 2 bases short, with 13 bases between. CDR3 protein: CSVERRNSPYNEQFF. In DNA form, the CDR3 reads TGCAGCGTTGAACGGAGAAATAGCCCCTACAATGAGCAGTTCTTC.

About this clone: At one boundary the junction diverges from the germline segment, which might be a read error. CDR3 coding DNA: TGTGCTAGCAGCTTAGATAACACAGATACGCAGTATTTT. Encoded protein: CASSLDNTDTQYF. The chain joins TRBV7-7 to TRBJ2-3; no clear D. This CDR3 comprises 13 residues. CDR1 SSHAT and CDR2 FNYEAQ come from the germline V gene (reference sequence).

V usage is TRBV5-1 and J usage is TRBJ2-7; TRBD1 agrees at 9 bases. The V segment lost 7 bases and the J segment 1 base; nucleotides outside the gene matches: 6. CDR3 size: 14 residues. Germline loops: CDR1 SGHRS, CDR2 YFSETQ. The CDR3 nucleotides read TGCGCCAGCGCCGCACAGGGGGCATCCTACGAGCAGTACTTC. Protein: CASAAQGASYEQYF. Looking up the rest from reference TRBV5-1 and TRBJ2-7 gives the full variable domain: KAGVTQTPRYLIKTRGQQVTLSCSPISGHRSVSWYQQTPGQGLQFLFEYFSETQRNKGNFPGRFSGRQFSNSRSEMNVSTLELGDSALYLCASAAQGASYEQYFGPGTRLTVT.

The chain recombines TRBV3-1 (or the pseudogene TRBV3-2) with TRBJ2-5; 11 nucleotides line up with TRBD2. CDR3 length equals 17 residues. The junction had 7 bases not matched to a gene; V was cut back by 0 bases and J by 4 bases. CDR1 is LGHDT and CDR2 is YNNKEL in the germline V gene (reference sequence). CDR3 protein: CASSQDPTSGSLETQYF. CDR3 DNA sequence: TGTGCCAGCAGCCAAGATCCCACTAGCGGGAGCCTAGAGACCCAGTACTTC.

The rearrangement joins TRBV6-6 to TRBJ1-3, with a tentative D call TRBD1 (6 bases). CDR3 size: 15 residues. Trimming shortened V by 5 bases and J by 5 bases, and 16 bases separated the two germline ends. CDR1 and CDR2 (germline): MNHNY, SVGAGI (reference sequence). As DNA, the CDR3 is TGTGCCAGCAGTCGAGGACCGACAGGCAGAAACACCATATATTTT. Protein sequence: CASSRGPTGRNTIYF.

This clone was recorded only once. The rearrangement joins TRBV20-1 to TRBJ1-5, with D uncertain. Deletions cut 3 bases from V and 7 bases from J, with 7 bases between. CDR1 and CDR2 from the germline V gene are DFQATT and SNEGSKA (reference sequence). The CDR3 is 11 residues long. The CDR3 coding sequence is TGCAGTGCTAGCGGGTTCCAGCCCCAGCATTTT. It is translated as CSASGFQPQHF.

V gene TRBV11-3 combines with J gene TRBJ2-3; possible D gene TRBD1, 6 bases. Germline V gives CDR1 SGHNT, CDR2 YENEEA. There are 16 residues in the CDR3. The V gene lost 4 bases and the J gene lost 0 bases, with 14 bases spanning the gap. CDR3 DNA: TGTGCCAGCAGCTCCGGACAGTACCCTAGCACAGATACGCAGTATTTT. Translating gives CASSSGQYPSTDTQYF.